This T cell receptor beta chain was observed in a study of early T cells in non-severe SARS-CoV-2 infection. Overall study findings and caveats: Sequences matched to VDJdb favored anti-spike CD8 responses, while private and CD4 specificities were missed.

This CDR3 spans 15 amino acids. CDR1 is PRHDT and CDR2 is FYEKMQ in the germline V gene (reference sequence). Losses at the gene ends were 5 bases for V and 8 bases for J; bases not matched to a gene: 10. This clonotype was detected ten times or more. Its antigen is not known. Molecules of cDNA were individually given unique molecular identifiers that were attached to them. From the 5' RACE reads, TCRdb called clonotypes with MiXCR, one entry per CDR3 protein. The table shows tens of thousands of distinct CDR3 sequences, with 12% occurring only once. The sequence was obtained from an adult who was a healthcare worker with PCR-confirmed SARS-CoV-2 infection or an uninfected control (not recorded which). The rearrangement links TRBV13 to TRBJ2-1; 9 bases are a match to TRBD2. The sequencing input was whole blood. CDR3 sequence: CASSLRKGLADEQFF. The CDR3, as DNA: TGTGCCAGCAGCCTAAGGAAGGGACTAGCCGATGAGCAGTTCTTC.